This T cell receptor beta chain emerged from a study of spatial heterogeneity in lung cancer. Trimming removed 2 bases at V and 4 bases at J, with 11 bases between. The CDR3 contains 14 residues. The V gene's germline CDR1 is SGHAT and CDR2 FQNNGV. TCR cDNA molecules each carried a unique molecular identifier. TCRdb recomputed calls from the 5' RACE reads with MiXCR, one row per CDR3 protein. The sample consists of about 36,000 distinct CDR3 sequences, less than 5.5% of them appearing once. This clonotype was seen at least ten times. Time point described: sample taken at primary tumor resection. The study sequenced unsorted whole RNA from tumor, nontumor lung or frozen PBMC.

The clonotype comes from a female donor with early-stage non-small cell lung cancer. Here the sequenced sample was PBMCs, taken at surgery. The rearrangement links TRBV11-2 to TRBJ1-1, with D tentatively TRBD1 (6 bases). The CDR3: CASSLNSGATEAFF. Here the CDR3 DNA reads TGTGCCAGCAGCTTAAATTCAGGGGCCACTGAAGCTTTCTTT.